This is a list of T cell receptor beta chains from one sample in a study of control samples from healthy donors and cancer patients. Some clones are missing from TCRdb's copy, which holds only in-frame ones; the method was immunoSEQ multiplex PCR. The table includes 150,000 to 200,000 clones, roughly 93% detected once. The sample taken for sequencing was blood. All receptors come from a man between 18 and 35 years old in good health. CDR3s include the opening cysteine and the closing phenylalanine or tryptophan. A D gene is named only where the DNA matches it firmly. The size entry is marked missing in some rows and otherwise reads once, few, many or a size class.

cdr3_length j_call v_call clone_size d_call cdr3_nt cdr3_aa
13 TRBJ2-3 TRBV28 - - TGTGCCAGCAGTCTCCCTCCAAGAGATACGCAGTATTTT CASSLPPRDTQYF
17 TRBJ2-3 TRBV4-2 - TRBD2 TGTGCCAGCAGCCAAGAGCAACTAGCGGGGAACACAGATACGCAGTATTTT CASSQEQLAGNTDTQYF
11 TRBJ2-7 TRBV5-1 - TRBD2 TGCGCCAGCAGCTCAGGACTAGCATTGAACTTC CASSSGLALNF
15 TRBJ2-3 TRBV30 - - TGTGCCTGGGGGGGAGGGGGACTTCTCACAGATACGCAGTATTTT CAWGGGGLLTDTQYF
15 TRBJ2-6 TRBV24-1 - - TGTGCCACCAGTGTGGGGGGTTCTGGGGCCAACGTCCTGACTTTC CATSVGGSGANVLTF
15 TRBJ1-5 TRBV12-5 - TRBD1 TGTGCTAGTGGTTTTGGAGGGGGCGGGCACCAGCCCCAGCATTTT CASGFGGGGHQPQHF
14 TRBJ2-1 TRBV10-3 - TRBD2 TGTGCCACCTCAACTAGCGGGGGTATCAGTGAGCAGTTCTTC CATSTSGGISEQFF
15 TRBJ2-7 TRBV19 - TRBD2 TGTGCCAGTAGTACCCAGGGAGGGGTGACCTACGAGCAGTACTTC CASSTQGGVTYEQYF
17 TRBJ2-3 TRBV28 once TRBD2 TGTGCCAGCAGTTTGACTAGCGGGGGGGCCTGGACAGATACGCAGTATTTT CASSLTSGGAWTDTQYF
16 TRBJ2-3 TRBV10-3 - TRBD2 TGTGCCATCAAACCCAATAGCGGGGGGGCTGCAGATACGCAGTATTTT CAIKPNSGGAADTQYF
16 TRBJ1-1 TRBV18 - TRBD1 TGTGCCAGCTCACCCCCCATTGGGACAGGGGGAACTGAAGCTTTCTTT CASSPPIGTGGTEAFF
17 TRBJ1-2 TRBV7-8 once TRBD1 TGTGCCAGCAGCCACCGACAGGGCCCCGGCAATAACTATGGCTACACCTTC CASSHRQGPGNNYGYTF
13 TRBJ2-1 TRBV5-1 - - TGCGCCAGCAGCTTCAGGCAGGACAATGAGCAGTTCTTC CASSFRQDNEQFF
12 TRBJ1-4 TRBV6-5 - - TGTGCCAGCAGTTGGACAGTTGAAAAACTGTTTTTT CASSWTVEKLFF
16 TRBJ2-7 TRBV5-1 - - TGCGCCAGCAGCTTGGCCCTGGGCGGTTTCATATACGAGCAGTACTTC CASSLALGGFIYEQYF
18 TRBJ1-6 TRBV4-1 - - TGCGCCAGCAGCCAAGATTTAGCGGGGAGCTCCTATAATTCACCCCTCCACTTT CASSQDLAGSSYNSPLHF
19 TRBJ1-4 TRBV5-5 - TRBD1 TGTGCCAGCAGCGGGGACCAGGGGGAGGGGGCAGCAACTAATGAAAAACTGTTTTTT CASSGDQGEGAATNEKLFF
14 TRBJ1-2 TRBV19 - TRBD1 TGTGCCAGTACCCGGGACAGAATTAACTATGGCTACACCTTC CASTRDRINYGYTF
20 TRBJ2-7 TRBV28 - TRBD2 TGTGCCAGCAGTTTCCTCCGTGCGGGACTAGCGGGGGGGAGCTCCTACGAGCAGTACTTC CASSFLRAGLAGGSSYEQYF
15 TRBJ2-7 TRBV7-8 - - TGTGCCAGCAGCTTTCAACTAAGTCCAAGCTACGAGCAGTACTTC CASSFQLSPSYEQYF
14 TRBJ2-1 TRBV10-3 - - TGTGCCATCAGTGCCGGCAGCCACTACAATGAGCAGTTCTTC CAISAGSHYNEQFF
11 TRBJ2-5 TRBV20-1 - - TGCAGTGCCCGAGGTCAAGAGACCCAGTACTTC CSARGQETQYF
14 TRBJ2-7 TRBV6-5 - TRBD1 TGTGCCAGCAACGCTCGGGACAGGGGTTGGGAGCAGTACTTC CASNARDRGWEQYF
11 TRBJ1-6 TRBV2 - - TGTGCCAGCATTGGCAATTCACCCCTCCACTTT CASIGNSPLHF
16 TRBJ2-1 TRBV19 - - TGTGCCAGTAGTATAATCGGTCTCCCGGGGGACAATGAGCAGTTCTTC CASSIIGLPGDNEQFF
14 TRBJ1-1 TRBV7-9 - TRBD1 TGTGCCAGCAGCAGCCGACAGGGCTTTACTGAAGCTTTCTTT CASSSRQGFTEAFF
14 TRBJ1-1 TRBV2 - - TGTGCCAGCAGTGAAGCGCTTCGGGACACTGAAGCTTTCTTT CASSEALRDTEAFF
18 TRBJ2-4 TRBV3-1/TRBV3-2 - TRBD1 TGTGCCAGCAGCCACGTCCCCCCTACAGGGGTGCGCAAAAACATTCAGTACTTC CASSHVPPTGVRKNIQYF
13 TRBJ2-7 TRBV12-3/TRBV12-4 - TRBD1 TGTGCCAGCAGTCCCGACAGGGCCAACGAGCAGTACTTC CASSPDRANEQYF
17 TRBJ2-2 TRBV3-1/TRBV3-2 - TRBD2 TGTGCCAGCAGCCAAGAGAGCGGGGCTCAGAACACCGGGGAGCTGTTTTTT CASSQESGAQNTGELFF
13 TRBJ2-4 TRBV30 - - TGTGCCTGGACAGGGGGGGCCAAAAACATTCAGTACTTC CAWTGGAKNIQYF
15 TRBJ2-3 TRBV19 - TRBD1 TGTGCCAGTAGTACCACAGGGGGCCTCACAGATACGCAGTATTTT CASSTTGGLTDTQYF